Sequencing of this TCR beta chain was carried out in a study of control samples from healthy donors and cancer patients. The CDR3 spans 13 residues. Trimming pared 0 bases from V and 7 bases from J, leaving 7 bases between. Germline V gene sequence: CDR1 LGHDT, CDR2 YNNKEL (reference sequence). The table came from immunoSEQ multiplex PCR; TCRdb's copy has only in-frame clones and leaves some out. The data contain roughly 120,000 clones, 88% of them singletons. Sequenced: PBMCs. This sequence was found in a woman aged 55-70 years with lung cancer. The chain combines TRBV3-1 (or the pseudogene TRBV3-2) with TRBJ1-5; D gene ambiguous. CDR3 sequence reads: CASSQEGEQPQHF. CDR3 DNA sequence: TGTGCCAGCAGCCAAGAGGGTGAGCAGCCCCAGCATTTT.